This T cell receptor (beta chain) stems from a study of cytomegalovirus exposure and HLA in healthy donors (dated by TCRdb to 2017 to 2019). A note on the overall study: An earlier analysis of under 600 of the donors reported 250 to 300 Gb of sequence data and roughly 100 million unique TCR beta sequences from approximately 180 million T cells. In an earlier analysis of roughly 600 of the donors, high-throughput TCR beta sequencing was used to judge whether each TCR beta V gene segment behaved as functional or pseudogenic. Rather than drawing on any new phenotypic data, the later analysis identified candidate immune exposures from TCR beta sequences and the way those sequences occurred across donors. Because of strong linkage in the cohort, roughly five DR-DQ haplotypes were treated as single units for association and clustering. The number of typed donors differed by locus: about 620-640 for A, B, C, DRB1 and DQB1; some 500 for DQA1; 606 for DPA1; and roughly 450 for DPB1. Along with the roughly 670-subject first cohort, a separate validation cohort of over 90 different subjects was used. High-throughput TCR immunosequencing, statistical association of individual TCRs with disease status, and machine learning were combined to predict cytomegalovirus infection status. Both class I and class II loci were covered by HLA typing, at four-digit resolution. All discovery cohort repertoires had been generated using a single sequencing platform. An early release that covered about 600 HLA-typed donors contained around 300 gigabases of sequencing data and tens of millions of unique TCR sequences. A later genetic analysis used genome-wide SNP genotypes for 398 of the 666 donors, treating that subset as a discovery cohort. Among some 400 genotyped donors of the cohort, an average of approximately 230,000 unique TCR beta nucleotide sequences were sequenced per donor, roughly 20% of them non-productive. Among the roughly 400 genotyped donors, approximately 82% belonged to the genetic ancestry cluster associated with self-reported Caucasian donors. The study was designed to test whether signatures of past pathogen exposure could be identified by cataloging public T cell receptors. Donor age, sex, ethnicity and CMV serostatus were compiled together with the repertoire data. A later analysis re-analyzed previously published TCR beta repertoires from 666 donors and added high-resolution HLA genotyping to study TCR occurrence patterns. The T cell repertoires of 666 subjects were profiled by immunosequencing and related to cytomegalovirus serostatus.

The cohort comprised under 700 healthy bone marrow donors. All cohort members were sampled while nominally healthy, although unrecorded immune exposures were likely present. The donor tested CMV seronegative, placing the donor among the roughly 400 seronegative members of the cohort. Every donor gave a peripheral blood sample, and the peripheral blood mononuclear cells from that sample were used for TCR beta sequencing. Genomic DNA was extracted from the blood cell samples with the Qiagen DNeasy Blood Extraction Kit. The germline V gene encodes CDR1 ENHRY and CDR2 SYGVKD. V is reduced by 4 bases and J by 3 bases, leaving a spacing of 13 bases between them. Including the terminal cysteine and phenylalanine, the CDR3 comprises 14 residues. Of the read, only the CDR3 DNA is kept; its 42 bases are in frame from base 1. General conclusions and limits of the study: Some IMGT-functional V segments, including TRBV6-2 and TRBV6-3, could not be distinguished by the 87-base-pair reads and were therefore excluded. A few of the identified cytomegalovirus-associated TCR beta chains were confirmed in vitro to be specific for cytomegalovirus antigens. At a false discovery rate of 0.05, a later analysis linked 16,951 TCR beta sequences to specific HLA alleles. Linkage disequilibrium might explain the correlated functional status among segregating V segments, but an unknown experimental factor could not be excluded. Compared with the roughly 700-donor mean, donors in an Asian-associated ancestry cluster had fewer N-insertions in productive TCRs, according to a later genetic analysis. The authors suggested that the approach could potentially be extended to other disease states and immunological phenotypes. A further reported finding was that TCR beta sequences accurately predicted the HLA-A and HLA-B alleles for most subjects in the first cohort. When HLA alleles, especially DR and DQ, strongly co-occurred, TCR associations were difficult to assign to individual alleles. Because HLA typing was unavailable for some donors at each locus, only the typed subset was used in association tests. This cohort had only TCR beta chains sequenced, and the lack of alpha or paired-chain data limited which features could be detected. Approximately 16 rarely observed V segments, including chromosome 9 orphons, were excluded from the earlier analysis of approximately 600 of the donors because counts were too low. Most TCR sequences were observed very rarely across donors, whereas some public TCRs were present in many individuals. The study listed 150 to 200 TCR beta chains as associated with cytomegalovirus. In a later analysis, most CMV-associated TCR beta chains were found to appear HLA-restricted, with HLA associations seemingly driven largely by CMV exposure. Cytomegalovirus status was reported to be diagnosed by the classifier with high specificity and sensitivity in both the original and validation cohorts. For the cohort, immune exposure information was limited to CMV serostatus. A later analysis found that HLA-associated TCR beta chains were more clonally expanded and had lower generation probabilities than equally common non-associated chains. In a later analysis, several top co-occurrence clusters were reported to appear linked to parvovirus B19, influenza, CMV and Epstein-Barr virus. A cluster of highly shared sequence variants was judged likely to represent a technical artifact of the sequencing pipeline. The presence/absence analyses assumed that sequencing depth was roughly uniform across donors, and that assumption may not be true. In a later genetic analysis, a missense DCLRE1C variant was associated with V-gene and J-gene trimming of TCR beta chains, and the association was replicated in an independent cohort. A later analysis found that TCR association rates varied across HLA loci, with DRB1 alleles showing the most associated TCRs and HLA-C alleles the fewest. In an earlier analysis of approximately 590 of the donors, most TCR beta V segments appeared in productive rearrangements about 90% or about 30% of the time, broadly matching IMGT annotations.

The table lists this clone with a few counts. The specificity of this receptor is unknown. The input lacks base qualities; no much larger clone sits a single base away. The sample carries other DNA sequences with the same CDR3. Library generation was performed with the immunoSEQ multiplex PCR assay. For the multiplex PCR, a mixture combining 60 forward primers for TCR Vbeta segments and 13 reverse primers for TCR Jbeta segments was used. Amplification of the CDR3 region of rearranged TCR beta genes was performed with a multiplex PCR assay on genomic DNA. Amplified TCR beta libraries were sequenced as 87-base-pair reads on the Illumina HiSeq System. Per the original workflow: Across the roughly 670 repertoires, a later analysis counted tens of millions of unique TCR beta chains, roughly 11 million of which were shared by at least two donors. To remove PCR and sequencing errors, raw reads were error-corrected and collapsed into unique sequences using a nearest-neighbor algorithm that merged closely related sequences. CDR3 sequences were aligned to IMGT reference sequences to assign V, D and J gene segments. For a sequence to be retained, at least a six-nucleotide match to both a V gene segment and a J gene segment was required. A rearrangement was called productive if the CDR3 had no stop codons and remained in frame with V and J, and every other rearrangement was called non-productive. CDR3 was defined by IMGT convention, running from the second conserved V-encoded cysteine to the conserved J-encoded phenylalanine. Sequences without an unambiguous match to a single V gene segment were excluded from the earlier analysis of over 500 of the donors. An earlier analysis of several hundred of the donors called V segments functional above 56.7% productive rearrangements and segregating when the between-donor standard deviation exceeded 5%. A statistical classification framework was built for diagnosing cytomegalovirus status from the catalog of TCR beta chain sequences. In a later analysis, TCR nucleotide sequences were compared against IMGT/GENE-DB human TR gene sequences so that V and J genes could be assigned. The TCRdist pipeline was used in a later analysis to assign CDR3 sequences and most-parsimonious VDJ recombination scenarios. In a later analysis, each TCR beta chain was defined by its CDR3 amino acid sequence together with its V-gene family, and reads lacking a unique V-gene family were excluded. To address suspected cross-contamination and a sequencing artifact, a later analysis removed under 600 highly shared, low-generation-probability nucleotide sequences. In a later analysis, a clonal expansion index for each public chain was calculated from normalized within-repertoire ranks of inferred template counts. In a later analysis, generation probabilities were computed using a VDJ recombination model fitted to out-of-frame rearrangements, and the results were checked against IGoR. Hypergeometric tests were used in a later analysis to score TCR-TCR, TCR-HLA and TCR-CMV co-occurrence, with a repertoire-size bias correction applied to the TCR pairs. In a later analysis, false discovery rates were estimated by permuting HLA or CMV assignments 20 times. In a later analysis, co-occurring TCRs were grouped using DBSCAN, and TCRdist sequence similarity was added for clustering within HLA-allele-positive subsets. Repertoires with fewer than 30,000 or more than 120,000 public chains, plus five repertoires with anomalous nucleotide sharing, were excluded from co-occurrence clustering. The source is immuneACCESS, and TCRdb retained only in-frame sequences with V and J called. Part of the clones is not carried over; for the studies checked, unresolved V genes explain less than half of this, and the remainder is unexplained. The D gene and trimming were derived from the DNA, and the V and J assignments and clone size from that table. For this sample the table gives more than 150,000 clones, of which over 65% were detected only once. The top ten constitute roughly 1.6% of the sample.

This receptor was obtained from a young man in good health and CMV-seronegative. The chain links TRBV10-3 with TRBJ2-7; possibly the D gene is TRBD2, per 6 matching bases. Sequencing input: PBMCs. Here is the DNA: TGTGCCATCAGTGCGGGGGTAACAGACTACGAGCAGTACTTC. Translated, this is CAISAGVTDYEQYF.